The clone carrying this TCR beta chain turned up a few times. The record originates from a study of glioma-infiltrating T cells. Trimming stripped 1 base from V and 6 bases from J, with 9 bases between. Germline CDR1 reads SEHNR; CDR2 reads FQNEAQ (reference sequence). The CDR3 spans 13 residues. The iRepertoire nested amplicon-rescue multiplex PCR amplified TCR alpha and beta CDR3s from RNA. TCRdb analysed the multiplex PCR reads with MiXCR anew, one entry per CDR3 protein. The data hold a few hundred thousand distinct CDR3 sequences, with less than 50% observed a single time. The J gene is TRBJ1-1, the V gene TRBV7-9; maybe TRBD1 (6 bases). The sequence was obtained from a human donor with low-grade glioma or glioblastoma, undergoing nonglioma brain surgery, or in good health (not recorded which). Sample: glioma tissue, nonneoplastic brain tissue, or PBMCs (not recorded which). The CDR3 here is CASSLEQGAEAFF. Here the CDR3 DNA reads TGTGCCAGCAGCTTAGAACAGGGTGCTGAAGCTTTCTTT.